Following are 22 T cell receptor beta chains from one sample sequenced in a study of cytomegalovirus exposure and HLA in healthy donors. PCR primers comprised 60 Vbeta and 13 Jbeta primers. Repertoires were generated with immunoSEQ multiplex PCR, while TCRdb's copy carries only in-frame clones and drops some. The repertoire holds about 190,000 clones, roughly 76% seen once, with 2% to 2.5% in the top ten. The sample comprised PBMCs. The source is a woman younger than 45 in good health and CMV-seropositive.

CDR3 DNA sequence: TGTGCCAGCAGCTCACGCAGCTGGACTAGCAAATACAATGAGCAGTTCTTC. Protein: CASSSRSWTSKYNEQFF. The chain joins TRBV11-2 to TRBJ2-1, with 8 nucleotides matching TRBD2. The germline gives CDR1 SGHAT, CDR2 FQNNGV. The CDR3 totals 17 residues. The V and J ends lost 4 bases and 4 bases, in that order; junction bases with no gene match: 12.

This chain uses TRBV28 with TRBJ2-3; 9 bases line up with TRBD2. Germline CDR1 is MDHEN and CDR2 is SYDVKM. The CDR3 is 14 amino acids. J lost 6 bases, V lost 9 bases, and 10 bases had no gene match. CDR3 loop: CASLGGRAYDTQYF. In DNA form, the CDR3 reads TGTGCCAGTCTCGGCGGGAGGGCTTATGATACGCAGTATTTT.

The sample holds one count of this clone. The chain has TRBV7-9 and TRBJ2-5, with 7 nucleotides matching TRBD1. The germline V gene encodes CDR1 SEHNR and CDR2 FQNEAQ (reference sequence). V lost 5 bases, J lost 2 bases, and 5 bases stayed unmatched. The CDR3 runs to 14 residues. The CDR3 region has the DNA TGTGCCAGCAGCAAACGGACAGGACAAGAGACCCAGTACTTC. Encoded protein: CASSKRTGQETQYF.

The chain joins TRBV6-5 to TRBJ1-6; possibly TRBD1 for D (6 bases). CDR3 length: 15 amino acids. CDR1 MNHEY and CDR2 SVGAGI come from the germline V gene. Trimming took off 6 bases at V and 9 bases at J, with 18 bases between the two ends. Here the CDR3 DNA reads TGTGCCAGCAGAGACTCGGGACACCACAGTTCACCCCTCCACTTT. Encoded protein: CASRDSGHHSSPLHF.

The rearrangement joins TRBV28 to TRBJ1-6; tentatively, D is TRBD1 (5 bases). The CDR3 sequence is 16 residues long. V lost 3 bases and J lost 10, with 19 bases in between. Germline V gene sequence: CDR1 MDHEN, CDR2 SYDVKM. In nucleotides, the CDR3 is TGTGCCAGCAGTTTTCCGGACCCCAGGGTCGGCTCACCCCTCCACTTT. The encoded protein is CASSFPDPRVGSPLHF.

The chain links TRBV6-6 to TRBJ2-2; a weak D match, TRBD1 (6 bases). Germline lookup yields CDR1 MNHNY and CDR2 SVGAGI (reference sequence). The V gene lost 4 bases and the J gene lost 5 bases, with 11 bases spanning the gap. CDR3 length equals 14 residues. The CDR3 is CASSWGQRTGELFF. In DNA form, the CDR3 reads TGTGCCAGCAGTTGGGGACAAAGAACCGGGGAGCTGTTTTTT.

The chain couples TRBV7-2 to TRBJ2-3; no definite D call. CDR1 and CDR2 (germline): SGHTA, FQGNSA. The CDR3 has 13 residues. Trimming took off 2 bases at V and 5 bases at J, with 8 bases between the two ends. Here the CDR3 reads CASSLWFGDTQYF. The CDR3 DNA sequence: TGTGCCAGCAGCTTATGGTTCGGAGATACGCAGTATTTT.

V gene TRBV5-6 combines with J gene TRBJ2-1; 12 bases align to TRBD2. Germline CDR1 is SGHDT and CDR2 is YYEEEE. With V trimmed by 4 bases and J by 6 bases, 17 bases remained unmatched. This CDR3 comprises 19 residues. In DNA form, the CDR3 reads TGTGCCAGCAGCCCAGTGTACAGACTAGCGGGAGAGAGGGGCAATGAGCAGTTCTTC. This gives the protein CASSPVYRLAGERGNEQFF.

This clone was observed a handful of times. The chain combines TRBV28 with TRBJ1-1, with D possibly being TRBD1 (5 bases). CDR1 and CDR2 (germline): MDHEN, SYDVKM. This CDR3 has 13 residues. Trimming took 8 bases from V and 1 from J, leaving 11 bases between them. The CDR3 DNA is TGTGCCAGCCTAGGACAAGCGAACACTGAAGCTTTCTTT. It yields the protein CASLGQANTEAFF.

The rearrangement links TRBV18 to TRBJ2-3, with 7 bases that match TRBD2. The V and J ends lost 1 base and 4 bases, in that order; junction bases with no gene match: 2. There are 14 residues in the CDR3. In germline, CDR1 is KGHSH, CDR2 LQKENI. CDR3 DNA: TGTGCCAGCTCACCACGTGCGGGGGCAGATACGCAGTATTTT. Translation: CASSPRAGADTQYF.

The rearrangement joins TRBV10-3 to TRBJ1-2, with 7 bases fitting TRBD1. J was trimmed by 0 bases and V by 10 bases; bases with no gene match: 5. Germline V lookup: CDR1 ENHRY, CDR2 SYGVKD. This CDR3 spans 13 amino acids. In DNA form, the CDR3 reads TGTGCCAGCCTGACAGGGCCTAACTATGGCTACACCTTC. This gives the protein CASLTGPNYGYTF.

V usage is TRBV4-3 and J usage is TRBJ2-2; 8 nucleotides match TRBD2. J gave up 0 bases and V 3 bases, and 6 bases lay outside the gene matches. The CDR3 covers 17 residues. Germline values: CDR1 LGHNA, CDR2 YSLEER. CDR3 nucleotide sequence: TGCGCCAGCAGCCAGGAAGTAGCGGGGCCGAACACCGGGGAGCTGTTTTTT. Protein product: CASSQEVAGPNTGELFF.

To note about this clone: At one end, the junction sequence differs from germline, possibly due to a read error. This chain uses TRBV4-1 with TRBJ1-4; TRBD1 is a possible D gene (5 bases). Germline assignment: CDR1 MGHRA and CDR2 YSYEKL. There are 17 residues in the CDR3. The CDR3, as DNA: TGCGCCAGCACCCGCTACCTCGGGGGGACTACTAATGAAGAACTGTTTTTT. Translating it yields CASTRYLGGTTNEELFF.

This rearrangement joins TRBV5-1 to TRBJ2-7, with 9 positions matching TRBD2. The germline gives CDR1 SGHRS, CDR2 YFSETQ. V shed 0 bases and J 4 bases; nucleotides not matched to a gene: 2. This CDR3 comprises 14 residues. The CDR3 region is CASSLVAGVYEQYF. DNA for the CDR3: TGCGCCAGCAGCTTGGTAGCGGGAGTTTACGAGCAGTACTTC. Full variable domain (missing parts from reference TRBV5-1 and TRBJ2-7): KAGVTQTPRYLIKTRGQQVTLSCSPISGHRSVSWYQQTPGQGLQFLFEYFSETQRNKGNFPGRFSGRQFSNSRSEMNVSTLELGDSALYLCASSLVAGVYEQYFGPGTRLTVT.

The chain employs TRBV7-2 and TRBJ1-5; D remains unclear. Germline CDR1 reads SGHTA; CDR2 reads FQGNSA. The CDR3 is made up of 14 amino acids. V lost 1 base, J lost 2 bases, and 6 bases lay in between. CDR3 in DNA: TGTGCCAGCAGCTTAGGGAGGGGCAATCAGCCCCAGCATTTT. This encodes CASSLGRGNQPQHF.

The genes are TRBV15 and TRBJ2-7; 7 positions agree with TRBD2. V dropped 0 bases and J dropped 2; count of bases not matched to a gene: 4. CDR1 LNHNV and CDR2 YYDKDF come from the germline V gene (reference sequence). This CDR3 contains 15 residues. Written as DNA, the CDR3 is TGTGCCACCAGCAGAGAACTAGCGCTAACCTACGAGCAGTACTTC. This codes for CATSRELALTYEQYF.

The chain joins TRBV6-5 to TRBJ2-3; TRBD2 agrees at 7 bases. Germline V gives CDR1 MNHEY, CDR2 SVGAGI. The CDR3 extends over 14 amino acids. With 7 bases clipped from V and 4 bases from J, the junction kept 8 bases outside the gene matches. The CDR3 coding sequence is TGTGCCAGCACCTTACCGGGAGGTTCAGATACGCAGTATTTT. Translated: CASTLPGGSDTQYF.

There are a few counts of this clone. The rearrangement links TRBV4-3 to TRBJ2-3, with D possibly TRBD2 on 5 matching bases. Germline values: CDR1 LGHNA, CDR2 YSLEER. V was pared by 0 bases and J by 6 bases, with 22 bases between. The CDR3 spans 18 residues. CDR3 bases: TGCGCCAGCAGCCAAGATTTGGGGAACTGGCGGACGGGGGATACGCAGTATTTT. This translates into CASSQDLGNWRTGDTQYF.

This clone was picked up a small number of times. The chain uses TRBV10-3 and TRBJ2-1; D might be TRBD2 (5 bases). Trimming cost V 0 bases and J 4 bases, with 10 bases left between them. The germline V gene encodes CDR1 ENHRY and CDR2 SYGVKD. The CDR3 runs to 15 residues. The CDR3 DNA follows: TGTGCCATCAGTGAGTCGGTGCGGGCTTACAATGAGCAGTTCTTC. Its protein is CAISESVRAYNEQFF.

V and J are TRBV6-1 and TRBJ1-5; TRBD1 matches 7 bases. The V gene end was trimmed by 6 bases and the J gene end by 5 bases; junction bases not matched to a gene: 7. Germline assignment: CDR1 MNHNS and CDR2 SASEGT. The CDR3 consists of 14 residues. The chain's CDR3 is CASSKGAIDQPQHF. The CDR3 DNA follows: TGTGCCAGCAGCAAGGGGGCTATTGATCAGCCCCAGCATTTT.

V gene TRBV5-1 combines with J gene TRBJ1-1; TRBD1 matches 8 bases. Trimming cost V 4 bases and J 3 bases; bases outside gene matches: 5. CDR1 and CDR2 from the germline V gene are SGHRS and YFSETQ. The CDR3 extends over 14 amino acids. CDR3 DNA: TGCGCCAGCAGCCAGACAGGGGAAGACACTGAAGCTTTCTTT. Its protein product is CASSQTGEDTEAFF. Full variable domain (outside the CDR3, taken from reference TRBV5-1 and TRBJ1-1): KAGVTQTPRYLIKTRGQQVTLSCSPISGHRSVSWYQQTPGQGLQFLFEYFSETQRNKGNFPGRFSGRQFSNSRSEMNVSTLELGDSALYLCASSQTGEDTEAFFGQGTRLTVV.

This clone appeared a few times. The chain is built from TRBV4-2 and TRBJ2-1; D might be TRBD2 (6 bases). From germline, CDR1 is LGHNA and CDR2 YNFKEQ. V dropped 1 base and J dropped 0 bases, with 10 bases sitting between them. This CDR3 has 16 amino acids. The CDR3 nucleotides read TGTGCCAGCAGCCAAGTTGCAGCGGGCTCCTACAATGAGCAGTTCTTC. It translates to CASSQVAAGSYNEQFF.